These 17 T cell receptor beta chains were sequenced from one sample in a study of neoadjuvant anti-PD-1 for oral cavity cancer. Sequencing was performed with immunoSEQ multiplex PCR; in TCRdb, only in-frame clones are kept and a portion is missing. There are approximately 7,100 clones in the sample; roughly 46% occur only once, and roughly 27% lies in the top ten. This specimen consisted of tumor tissue, obtained before nivolumab (anti-PD-1) treatment. The receptors stem from a person between 40 and 85 years old with oral cavity squamous cell carcinoma.

This clone rates as medium-sized (0.01 to 0.1%). The chain is built from TRBV7-9 and TRBJ2-7; D is uncertain. V lost 5 bases to trimming and J lost 6 bases, with 11 bases between them. Germline assignment: CDR1 SEHNR and CDR2 FQNEAQ (reference sequence). This CDR3 region has 12 residues. CDR3 nucleotide sequence: TGTGCCAGCAGCCGGGCTTTAACCGAGCAGTACTTC. This codes for CASSRALTEQYF. The whole variable domain, remainder taken from reference TRBV7-9 and TRBJ2-7, is DTGVSQNPRHKITKRGQNVTFRCDPISEHNRLYWYRQTLGQGPEFLTYFQNEAQLEKSRLLSDRFSAERPKGSFSTLEIQRTEQGDSAMYLCASSRALTEQYFGPGTRLTVT.

This clone turned up a few times. This sequence joins TRBV5-1 and TRBJ2-7; no clear D. Trimming cost V 0 bases and J 0 bases, with 13 bases left between them. Germline lookup yields CDR1 SGHRS and CDR2 YFSETQ. This CDR3 comprises 16 residues. This CDR3 reads CASSLVLGLSSYEQYF. In DNA form, the CDR3 reads TGCGCCAGCAGCTTGGTCCTGGGCTTGAGCTCCTACGAGCAGTACTTC.

In the case of this clone: One end of the junction varies from germline; a read error may be responsible. The V call is TRBV29-1, the J call TRBJ2-7, with 8 bases matching TRBD1. This CDR3 spans 14 amino acids. Germline loops: CDR1 SQVTM, CDR2 ANQGSEA. This chain's CDR3 is CSIEDGTGIYEQYF. The CDR3 nucleotides are TGCAGCATTGAAGACGGGACAGGCATCTACGAGCAGTACTTC.

The chain carries TRBV11-2 and TRBJ2-5; no clear D. V lost 5 bases to trimming and J lost 1 base, with 11 bases between them. CDR3 size: 14 residues. Germline V lookup: CDR1 SGHAT, CDR2 FQNNGV. The CDR3 region has the DNA TGTGCCAGCAGCGCCCGGGTTACCCAAGAGACCCAGTACTTC. It translates to CASSARVTQETQYF.

By sample fraction, this clone is medium-sized (0.01 to 0.1%). The V and J genes are TRBV28 and TRBJ1-2, with D perhaps matching TRBD1 (5 bases). CDR1 and CDR2 from the germline V gene are MDHEN and SYDVKM. There are 12 residues in the CDR3. The V end lost 7 bases, the J end lost 4 bases, and 10 bases lay between the germline ends. CDR3 loop: CASTLRGYGYTF. The CDR3 nucleotides read TGTGCCAGCACCTTGAGGGGCTATGGCTACACCTTC.

This sequence joins TRBV9 and TRBJ2-5, with D possibly being TRBD1 (5 bases). V gave up 2 bases and J gave up 5 bases, with 10 bases separating them. CDR3 length equals 13 residues. Germline assignment: CDR1 SGDLS and CDR2 YYNGEE. This CDR3 reads CASSVQGTETQYF. In DNA, the CDR3 is TGTGCCAGCAGCGTCCAGGGTACGGAGACCCAGTACTTC.

By sample share, this clone is medium-sized. The rearrangement joins TRBV5-8 to TRBJ2-7, with 7 bases aligning to TRBD1. Germline CDR1 and CDR2: SGHTS and YDEGEE. The CDR3 loop spans 15 amino acids. J was trimmed by 3 bases and V by 3 bases; bases with no gene match: 9. For the CDR3, the DNA is TGTGCCAGCAGCTCAGACAGGACAGGAGTCTACGAGCAGTACTTC. Translating it yields CASSSDRTGVYEQYF.

In its sample, this clone was seen a few times. V usage is TRBV10-3 and J usage is TRBJ1-5; D remains ambiguous. CDR3 size: 14 residues. Germline-derived CDR1 and CDR2 are ENHRY and SYGVKD. Trimming removed 2 bases at V and 3 bases at J, with 8 bases between. The chain's CDR3 is CAISENPLNQPQHF. The CDR3 DNA is TGTGCCATCAGTGAGAACCCCCTCAATCAGCCCCAGCATTTT.

This clone has a handful of counts. J is TRBJ1-1 and V is TRBV25-1, with D possibly TRBD1 on 5 matching bases. Looked up from germline, CDR1 is MGHDK and CDR2 is SYGVNS. This CDR3 comprises 13 residues. Trimming cost V 5 bases and J 4 bases, with 11 bases left between them. The DNA for the CDR3 is TGTGCCAGCAGTCCCCAGGGTGGCACTGAAGCTTTCTTT. Residues: CASSPQGGTEAFF.

This sequence joins TRBV7-9 and TRBJ2-7, with D hard to call. The germline V gene has CDR1 SEHNR and CDR2 FQNEAQ (reference sequence). V gave up 2 bases and J gave up 2 bases, with 4 bases separating them. This CDR3 comprises 12 residues. DNA for the CDR3: TGTGCCAGCAGCTTACAGGCCTACGAGCAGTACTTC. Amino acids: CASSLQAYEQYF. Combining the CDR3 with reference TRBV7-9 and TRBJ2-7 gives the whole variable domain DTGVSQNPRHKITKRGQNVTFRCDPISEHNRLYWYRQTLGQGPEFLTYFQNEAQLEKSRLLSDRFSAERPKGSFSTLEIQRTEQGDSAMYLCASSLQAYEQYFGPGTRLTVT.

This clone is labeled medium-sized. This chain connects TRBV7-2 to TRBJ2-7, with D unresolved. The CDR3 consists of 15 residues. Trimming removed 0 bases from V and 6 bases from J, with 15 bases in between. CDR1 and CDR2 from the germline V gene are SGHTA and FQGNSA. CDR3 in DNA: TGTGCCAGCAGCTTAGCCCCAAAGGTACCCGGCGAGCAGTACTTC. Amino acids: CASSLAPKVPGEQYF.

In its sample, this clone was seen a few times. Germline is not matched at one junction end, which may reflect a read error. The J gene is TRBJ2-1, the V gene TRBV6-4; the D gene is possibly TRBD2 (7 bases). The CDR3 totals 16 residues. CDR1 is MRHNA and CDR2 is SNTAGT in the germline V gene. This CDR3 reads CASSVTGGGSHNEQFF. CDR3 coding DNA: TGTGCCAGCAGTGTCACGGGCGGGGGCTCCCACAATGAGCAGTTCTTC.

V and J are TRBV28 and TRBJ1-2, with D possibly matching TRBD1 (5 bases). Trimming removed 2 bases at V and 4 bases at J, with 11 bases between. Per the germline V gene, CDR1 is MDHEN and CDR2 is SYDVKM. This CDR3 has 14 residues. The CDR3 nucleotides are TGTGCCAGCAGTTTAGGGGCCAGGGTCTATGGCTACACCTTC. It encodes CASSLGARVYGYTF.

This chain connects TRBV5-4 to TRBJ1-6; a weak D match, TRBD1 (6 bases). This CDR3 region has 14 residues. V was trimmed by 2 bases and J by 7 bases, leaving 10 bases between them. Germline V gene sequence: CDR1 SGHNT, CDR2 YYREEE (reference sequence). CDR3 amino acids: CASSLGQYNSPLHF. The DNA for the CDR3 is TGTGCCAGCAGCTTAGGACAGTACAATTCACCCCTCCACTTT.

The sample holds a few counts of this clone. The rearrangement uses TRBV28 and TRBJ1-1; D call uncertain. Per germline, CDR1 MDHEN and CDR2 SYDVKM. The ends were cut back, 6 bases at V and 0 bases at J, with 14 bases in the middle. The CDR3 length is 15 residues. CDR3 residues: CASSLSGLLNTEAFF. As DNA, the CDR3 is TGTGCCAGCAGCCTCTCGGGCCTACTGAACACTGAAGCTTTCTTT.

By sample share, this clone is medium-sized. The chain couples TRBV19 to TRBJ1-1, with D maybe TRBD1 (5 bases). The CDR3 is made up of 17 amino acids. Germline V gives CDR1 LNHDA, CDR2 SQIVND (reference sequence). V lost 2 bases to trimming and J lost 0 bases, with 16 bases between them. The CDR3 sequence: CASSIMRGGTVNTEAFF. As DNA, the CDR3 is TGTGCCAGTAGTATAATGAGGGGTGGAACAGTGAACACTGAAGCTTTCTTT. Using reference TRBV19 and TRBJ1-1 for the parts outside the CDR3, the full variable domain is DGGITQSPKYLFRKEGQNVTLSCEQNLNHDAMYWYRQDPGQGLRLIYYSQIVNDFQKGDIAEGYSVSREKKESFPLTVTSAQKNPTAFYLCASSIMRGGTVNTEAFFGQGTRLTVV.

This chain connects TRBV6-1 to TRBJ2-7, with 9 positions matching TRBD1. Per the germline V gene, CDR1 is MNHNS and CDR2 is SASEGT. With 3 bases clipped from V and 3 bases from J, the junction kept 15 bases outside the gene matches. This CDR3 has 18 residues. This CDR3 is CASSEGVEWDRDFYEQYF. The CDR3 DNA reads TGTGCCAGCAGTGAGGGGGTTGAATGGGACAGGGACTTCTACGAGCAGTACTTC.